This is a list of T cell receptor beta chains from one sample in a study of T-cell memory formation after mild COVID-19. From the 5' RACE reads, TCRdb called clonotypes with MiXCR, one entry per CDR3 protein. The sample has 85,000 to 120,000 distinct CDR3 sequences, around 12% seen once. The sample consisted of PBMCs or a T cell subset sorted from them (not recorded which). Source of these receptors: an adult woman who had mild COVID-19 (a few samples of this study predate the infection). Cell type and time point are not known. Both conserved end residues are part of each CDR3. D genes are given only for firm matches. Some rows mark clone size as missing; the rest say once, few, many or name a class of expanded clone.

abundance	d_gene	j_gene	v_gene	CDR3aa	CDR3nt
NA	NA	TRBJ1-1	TRBV5-1	CASSGPDQGTEAFF	TGCGCCAGCAGCGGGCCAGACCAAGGGACTGAAGCTTTCTTT
few	NA	TRBJ2-5	TRBV20-1	CSARGGAAEETQYF	TGCAGTGCTAGAGGAGGGGCCGCCGAAGAGACCCAGTACTTC
many	NA	TRBJ1-1	TRBV18	CASSGPGQLGTSGLVAFF	TGTGCCAGCTCCGGGCCGGGACAACTCGGAACGTCCGGTTTGGTCGCTTTCTTT
few	NA	TRBJ2-2	TRBV7-9	CANQGPNTGELFF	TGTGCCAATCAGGGTCCAAACACCGGGGAGCTGTTTTTT
many	NA	TRBJ2-7	TRBV12-3/TRBV12-4	CASSLRVDEQYF	TGTGCCAGCAGTTTACGGGTGGACGAGCAGTACTTC
NA	TRBD1	TRBJ2-7	TRBV12-3/TRBV12-4	CASSEPGTGEYEQYF	TGTGCCAGCAGCGAACCGGGGACAGGGGAATACGAGCAGTACTTC
once	NA	TRBJ1-2	TRBV12-3/TRBV12-4	CASTPGGNYGYTF	TGTGCCAGCACTCCAGGAGGGAACTATGGCTACACCTTC
NA	TRBD2	TRBJ2-1	TRBV27	CASSPAGGSYNEQFF	TGTGCCAGCAGCCCTGCGGGAGGCTCCTACAATGAGCAGTTCTTC
NA	NA	TRBJ2-7	TRBV24-1	CAVRWYEQYF	TGTGCCGTCCGTTGGTACGAGCAGTACTTC
NA	NA	TRBJ2-7	TRBV2	CASTWRSIGYEQYF	TGTGCCAGCACGTGGCGGAGTATCGGCTACGAGCAGTACTTC
few	NA	TRBJ1-1	TRBV29-1	CSVEGGAPNTEAFF	TGCAGCGTTGAAGGGGGCGCTCCGAACACTGAAGCTTTCTTT
NA	NA	TRBJ2-7	TRBV18	CASSPKGEWNEQYF	TGTGCCAGCTCACCAAAGGGGGAGTGGAACGAGCAGTACTTC
NA	NA	TRBJ1-1	TRBV11-2	CASSFGLEAFF	TGTGCCAGCAGCTTTGGGCTTGAAGCTTTCTTT
NA	NA	TRBJ2-1	TRBV5-1	CASSPLASRSYNEQFF	TGCGCCAGCAGCCCCTTAGCGAGCCGCTCCTACAATGAGCAGTTCTTC
NA	NA	TRBJ1-1	TRBV13	CASSQGRGADEAFF	TGTGCCAGCAGCCAGGGACGAGGAGCGGATGAAGCTTTCTTT
few	NA	TRBJ2-4	TRBV5-1	CASRTRPGDLAKNIQYF	TGCGCCAGCAGAACTCGTCCAGGGGACCTAGCCAAAAACATTCAGTACTTC
many	NA	TRBJ2-3	TRBV11-2	CASSLSASTDTQYF	TGTGCCAGCAGCTTATCCGCCAGCACAGATACGCAGTATTTT
NA	NA	TRBJ2-4	TRBV6-6	CASRDSYTGAKNIQYF	TGTGCCAGCAGGGACTCTTACACGGGGGCCAAAAACATTCAGTACTTC
NA	NA	TRBJ1-5	TRBV9	CASSVEGKSQPQHF	TGTGCCAGCAGCGTAGAAGGGAAGAGTCAGCCCCAGCATTTT
NA	NA	TRBJ1-5	TRBV7-2	CASSPHPNQPQHF	TGTGCCAGCAGCCCACATCCCAATCAGCCCCAGCATTTT
NA	NA	TRBJ2-7	TRBV30	CAWSLVGISTYEQYF	TGTGCCTGGAGTTTAGTGGGAATTTCAACCTACGAGCAGTACTTC
few	NA	TRBJ2-1	TRBV30	CAWTSAGKIPFNEQFF	TGTGCCTGGACTTCGGCCGGGAAAATTCCGTTCAATGAGCAGTTCTTC
NA	NA	TRBJ1-2	TRBV29-1	CSGGVDTTYGYTF	TGCAGCGGGGGGGTGGACACGACCTATGGCTACACCTTC
NA	TRBD2	TRBJ2-1	TRBV5-6	CASSHRAGIPNEQFF	TGTGCCAGCAGCCACAGAGCGGGGATTCCCAATGAGCAGTTCTTC
NA	NA	TRBJ2-1	TRBV6-5	CASSYTHNNEQFF	TGTGCCAGCAGTTACACACATAACAATGAGCAGTTCTTC
few	NA	TRBJ2-7	TRBV6-5	CASSPRGGGIHEQYF	TGTGCCAGCAGTCCCCGGGGAGGGGGCATCCACGAGCAGTACTTC